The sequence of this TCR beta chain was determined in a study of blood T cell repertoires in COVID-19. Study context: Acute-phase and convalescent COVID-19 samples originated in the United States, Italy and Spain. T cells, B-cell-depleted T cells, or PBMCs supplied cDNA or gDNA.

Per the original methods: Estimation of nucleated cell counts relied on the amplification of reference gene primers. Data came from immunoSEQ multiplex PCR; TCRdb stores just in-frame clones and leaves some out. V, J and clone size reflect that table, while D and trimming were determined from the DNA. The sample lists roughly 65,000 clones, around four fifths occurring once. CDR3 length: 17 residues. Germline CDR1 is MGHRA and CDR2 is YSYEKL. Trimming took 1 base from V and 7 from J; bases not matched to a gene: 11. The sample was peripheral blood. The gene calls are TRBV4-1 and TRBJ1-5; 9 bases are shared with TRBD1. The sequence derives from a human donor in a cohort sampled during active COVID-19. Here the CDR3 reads CASSQGENRQGGQPQHF. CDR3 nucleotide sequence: TGCGCCAGCAGCCAAGGGGAAAACCGACAGGGGGGGCAGCCCCAGCATTTT.